The entry below gives a single TCR beta chain sequence along with its context. Its specificity is not known. The data are from a study of radiotherapy plus CTLA-4 blockade in lung cancer. Study-wide findings and caveats: In blood, after radiotherapy plus ipilimumab, tumor-derived TCR clones expanded.

This CDR3 contains 15 residues. Trimming stripped 7 bases from V and 0 bases from J, with 13 bases between. Germline values: CDR1 SNHLY, CDR2 FYNNEI. Method: immunoSEQ multiplex PCR; TCRdb's copy keeps in-frame clones and lacks some. Of tens of thousands of clones in the sample, around 76% were seen once. The J gene is TRBJ1-5, the V gene TRBV2; TRBD1 might be the D (6 bases). This specimen was peripheral blood, taken from a patient treated with radiotherapy plus ipilimumab. The sequence came from a human donor with non-small cell lung cancer who had a complete response to radiotherapy plus ipilimumab. CDR3 bases: TGTGCCAGCACCCTGACAGGTTTTAGCAATCAGCCCCAGCATTTT. Translating gives CASTLTGFSNQPQHF. The entire variable domain, with the rest obtained from reference TRBV2 and TRBJ1-5, is as follows: EPEVTQTPSHQVTQMGQEVILRCVPISNHLYFYWYRQILGQKVEFLVSFYNNEISEKSEIFDDQFSVERPDGSNFTLKIRSTKLEDSAMYFCASTLTGFSNQPQHFGDGTRLSIL.